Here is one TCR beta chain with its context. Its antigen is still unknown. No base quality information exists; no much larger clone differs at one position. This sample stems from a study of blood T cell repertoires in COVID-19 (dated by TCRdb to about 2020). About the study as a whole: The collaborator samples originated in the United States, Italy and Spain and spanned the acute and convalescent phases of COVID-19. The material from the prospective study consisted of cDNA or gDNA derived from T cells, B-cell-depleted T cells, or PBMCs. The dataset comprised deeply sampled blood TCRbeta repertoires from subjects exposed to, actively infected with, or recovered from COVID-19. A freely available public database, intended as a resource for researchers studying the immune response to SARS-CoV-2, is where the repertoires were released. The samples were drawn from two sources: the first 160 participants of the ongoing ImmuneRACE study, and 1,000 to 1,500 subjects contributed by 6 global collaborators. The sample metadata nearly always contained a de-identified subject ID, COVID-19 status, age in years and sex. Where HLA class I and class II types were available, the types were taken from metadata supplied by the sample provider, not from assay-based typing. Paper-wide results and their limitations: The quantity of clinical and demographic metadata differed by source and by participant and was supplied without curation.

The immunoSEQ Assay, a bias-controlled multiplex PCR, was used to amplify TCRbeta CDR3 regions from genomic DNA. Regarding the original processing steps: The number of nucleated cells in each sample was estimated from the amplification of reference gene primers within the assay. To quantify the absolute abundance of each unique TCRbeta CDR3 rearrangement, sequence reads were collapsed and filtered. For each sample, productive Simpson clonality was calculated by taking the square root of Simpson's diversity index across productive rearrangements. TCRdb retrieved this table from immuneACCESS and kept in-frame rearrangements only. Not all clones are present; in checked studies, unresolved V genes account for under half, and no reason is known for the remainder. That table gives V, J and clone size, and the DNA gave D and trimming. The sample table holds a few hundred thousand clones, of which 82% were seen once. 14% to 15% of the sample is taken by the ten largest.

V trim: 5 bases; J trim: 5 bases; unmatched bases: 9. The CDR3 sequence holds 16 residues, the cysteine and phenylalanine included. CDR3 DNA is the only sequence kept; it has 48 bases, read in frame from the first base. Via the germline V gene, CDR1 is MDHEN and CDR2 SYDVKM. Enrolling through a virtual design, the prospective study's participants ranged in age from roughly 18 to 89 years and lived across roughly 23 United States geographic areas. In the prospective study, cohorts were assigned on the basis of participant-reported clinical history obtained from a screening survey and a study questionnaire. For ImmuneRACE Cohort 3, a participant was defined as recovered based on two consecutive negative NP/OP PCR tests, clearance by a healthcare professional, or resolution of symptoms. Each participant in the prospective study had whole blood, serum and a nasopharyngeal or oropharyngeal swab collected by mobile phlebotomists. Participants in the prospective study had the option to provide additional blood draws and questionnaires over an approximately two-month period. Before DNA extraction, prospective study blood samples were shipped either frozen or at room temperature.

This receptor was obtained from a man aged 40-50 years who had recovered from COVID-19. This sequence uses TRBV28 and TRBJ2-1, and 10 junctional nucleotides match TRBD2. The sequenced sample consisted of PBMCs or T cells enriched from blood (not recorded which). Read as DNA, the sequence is TGTGCCAGCAGTCCCTTGGGACTAGCGAGCCACAATGAGCAGTTCTTC. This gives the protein CASSPLGLASHNEQFF.